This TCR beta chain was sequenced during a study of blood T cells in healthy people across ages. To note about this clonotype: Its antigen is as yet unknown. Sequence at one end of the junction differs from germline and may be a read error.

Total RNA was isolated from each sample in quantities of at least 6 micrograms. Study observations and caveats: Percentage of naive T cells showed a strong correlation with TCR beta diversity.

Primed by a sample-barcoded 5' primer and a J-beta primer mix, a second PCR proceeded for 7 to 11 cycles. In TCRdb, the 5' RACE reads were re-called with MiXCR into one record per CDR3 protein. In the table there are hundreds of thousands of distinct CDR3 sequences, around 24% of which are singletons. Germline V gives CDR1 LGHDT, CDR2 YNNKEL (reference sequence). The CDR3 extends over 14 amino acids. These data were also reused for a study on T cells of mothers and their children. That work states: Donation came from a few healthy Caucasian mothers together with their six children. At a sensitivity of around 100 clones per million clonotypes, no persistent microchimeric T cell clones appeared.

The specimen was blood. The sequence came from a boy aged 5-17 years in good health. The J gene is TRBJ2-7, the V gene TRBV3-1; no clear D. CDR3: CASSQDTLSYEQYF. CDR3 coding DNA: TGTGCTAGCAGCCAAGACACGTTATCCTACGAGCAGTACTTC.